Listed here is a single T cell receptor (beta chain). As yet, its antigen is unknown. These data are taken from a study of graft-versus-host responses after intestinal transplantation. For the study at large: Transplants given to recipients were multivisceral, liver-intestinal, or isolated intestinal. After anti-thymocyte globulin induction, recipients took tacrolimus and steroids for approximately 3 years.

The study's findings and limits: In recipient marrow, GvH clones were found, and some appeared first in ileum or blood. Early post-transplant falls in HvG clones accompanied the peak levels of circulating GvH clones.

CDR1 is MDHEN, CDR2 SYDVKM, per germline. The CDR3 extends over 15 amino acids. Trimming cost V 1 base and J 5 bases, with 15 bases left between them. Clones were sequenced by immunoSEQ multiplex PCR, and TCRdb holds only the in-frame ones, with some missing. Among about 18,000 clones, 82% were seen once, and the ten largest hold roughly 5%. Intraepithelial and lamina propria lymphocytes were isolated from graft specimens. This rearrangement joins TRBV28 to TRBJ2-7; D is unresolved. Specimen: ileum tissue, collected 17 days after transplant. This clonotype was sampled from a human patient who received an intestinal transplant, so some T cells may come from the graft donor. The DNA of the CDR3 is TGTGCCAGCAGTTTATTCGGTGACTCATCAAACGAGCAGTACTTC. As protein: CASSLFGDSSNEQYF.